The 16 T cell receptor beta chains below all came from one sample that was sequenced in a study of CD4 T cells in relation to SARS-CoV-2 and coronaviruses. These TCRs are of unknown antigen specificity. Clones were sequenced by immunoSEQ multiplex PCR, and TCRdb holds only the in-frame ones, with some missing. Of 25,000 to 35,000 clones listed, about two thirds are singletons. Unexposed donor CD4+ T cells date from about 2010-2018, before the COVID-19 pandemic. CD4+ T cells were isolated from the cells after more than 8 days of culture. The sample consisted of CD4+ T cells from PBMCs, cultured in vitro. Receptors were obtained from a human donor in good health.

The CDR3 nucleotides read TGTGCCAGCTCTAGAGTAGCGGGAGTGGGGCAAGATACGCAGTATTTT. It encodes CASSRVAGVGQDTQYF. J is TRBJ2-3 and V is TRBV2; 9 nucleotides match TRBD2. The CDR3 totals 16 residues. Germline CDR1 SNHLY, CDR2 FYNNEI. V was clipped by 8 bases and J by 5 bases; unmatched bases: 14.

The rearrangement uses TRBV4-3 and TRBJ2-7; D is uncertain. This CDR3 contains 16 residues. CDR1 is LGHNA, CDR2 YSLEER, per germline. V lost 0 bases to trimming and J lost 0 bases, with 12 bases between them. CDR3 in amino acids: CASSQDPTTASYEQYF. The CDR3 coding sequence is TGCGCCAGCAGCCAAGATCCTACGACTGCCTCCTACGAGCAGTACTTC.

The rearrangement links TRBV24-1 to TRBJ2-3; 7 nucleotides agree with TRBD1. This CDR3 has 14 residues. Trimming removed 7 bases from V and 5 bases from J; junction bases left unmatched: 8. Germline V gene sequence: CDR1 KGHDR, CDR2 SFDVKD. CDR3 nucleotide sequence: TGTGCCACCAGCGGACAGGATACGGAAGATACGCAGTATTTT. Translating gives CATSGQDTEDTQYF.

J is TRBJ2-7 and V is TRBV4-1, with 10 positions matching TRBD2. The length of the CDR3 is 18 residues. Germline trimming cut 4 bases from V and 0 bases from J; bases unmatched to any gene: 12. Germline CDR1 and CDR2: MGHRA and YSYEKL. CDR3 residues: CASSPIGLAGDRSYEQYF. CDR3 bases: TGCGCCAGCAGCCCCATAGGGCTAGCGGGGGACCGCTCCTACGAGCAGTACTTC.

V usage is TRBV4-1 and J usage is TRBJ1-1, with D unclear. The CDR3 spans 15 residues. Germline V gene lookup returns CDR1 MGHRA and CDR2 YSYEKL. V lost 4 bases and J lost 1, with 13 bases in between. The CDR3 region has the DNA TGCGCCAGCAGCCCCCGCGCGTCAGAGAACACTGAAGCTTTCTTT. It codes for CASSPRASENTEAFF.

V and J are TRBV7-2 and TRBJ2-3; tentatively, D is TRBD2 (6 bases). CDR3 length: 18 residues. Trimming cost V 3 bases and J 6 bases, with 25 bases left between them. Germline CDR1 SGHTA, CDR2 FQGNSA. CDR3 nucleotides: TGTGCCAGCAGCTTCAGCCGGGGCGGGGCGGGTCGACGGGATACGCAGTATTTT. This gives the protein CASSFSRGGAGRRDTQYF.

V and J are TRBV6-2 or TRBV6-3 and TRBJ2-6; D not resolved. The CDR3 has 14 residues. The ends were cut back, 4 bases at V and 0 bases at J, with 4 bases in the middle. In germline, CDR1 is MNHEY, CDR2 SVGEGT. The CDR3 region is CASSFSSGANVLTF. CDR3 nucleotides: TGTGCCAGCAGTTTCTCCTCTGGGGCCAACGTCCTGACTTTC.

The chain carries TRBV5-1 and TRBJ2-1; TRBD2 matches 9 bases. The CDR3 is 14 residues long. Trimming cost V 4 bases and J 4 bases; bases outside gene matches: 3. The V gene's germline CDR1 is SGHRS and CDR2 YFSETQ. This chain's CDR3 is CASSGAGGYNEQFF. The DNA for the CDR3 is TGCGCCAGCAGCGGAGCGGGAGGATACAATGAGCAGTTCTTC.

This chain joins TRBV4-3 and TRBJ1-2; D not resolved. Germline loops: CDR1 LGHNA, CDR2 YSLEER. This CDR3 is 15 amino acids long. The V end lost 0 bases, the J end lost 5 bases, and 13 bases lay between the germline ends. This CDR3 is CASSQDISSYYGYTF. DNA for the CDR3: TGCGCCAGCAGCCAAGATATCAGCAGTTATTATGGCTACACCTTC.

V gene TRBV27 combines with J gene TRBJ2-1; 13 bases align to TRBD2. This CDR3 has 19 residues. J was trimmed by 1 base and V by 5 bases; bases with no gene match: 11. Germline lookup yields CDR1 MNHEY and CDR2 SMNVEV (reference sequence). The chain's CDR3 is CASSIPGTSGIPSYNEQFF. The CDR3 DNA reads TGTGCCAGCAGTATCCCCGGGACTAGCGGGATACCTTCCTACAATGAGCAGTTCTTC.

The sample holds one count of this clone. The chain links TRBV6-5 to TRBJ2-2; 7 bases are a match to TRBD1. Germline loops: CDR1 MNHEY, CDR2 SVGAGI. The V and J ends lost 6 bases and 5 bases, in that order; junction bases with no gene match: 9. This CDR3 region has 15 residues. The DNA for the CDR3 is TGTGCCAGCAGGGATAACAGGGGTGGGACCGGGGAGCTGTTTTTT. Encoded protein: CASRDNRGGTGELFF.

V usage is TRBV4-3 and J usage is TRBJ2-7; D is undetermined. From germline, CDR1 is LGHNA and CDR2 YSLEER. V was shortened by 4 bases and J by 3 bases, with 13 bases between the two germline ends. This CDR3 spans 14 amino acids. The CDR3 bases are TGCGCCAGCAGCCCCGGCGCTAGAGACTACGAGCAGTACTTC. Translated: CASSPGARDYEQYF.

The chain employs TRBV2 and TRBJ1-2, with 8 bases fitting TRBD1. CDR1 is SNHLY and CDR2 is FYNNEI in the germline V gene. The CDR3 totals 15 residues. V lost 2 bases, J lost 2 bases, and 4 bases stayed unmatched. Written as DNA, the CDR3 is TGTGCCAGCAGTGAACAGGGGGCTACCAACTATGGCTACACCTTC. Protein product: CASSEQGATNYGYTF.

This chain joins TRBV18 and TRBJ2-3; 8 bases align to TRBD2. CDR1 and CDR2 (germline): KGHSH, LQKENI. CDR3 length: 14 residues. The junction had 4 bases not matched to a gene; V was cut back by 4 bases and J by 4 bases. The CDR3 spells CASSLGLESDTQYF. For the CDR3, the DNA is TGTGCCAGCTCACTGGGACTAGAGTCAGATACGCAGTATTTT.

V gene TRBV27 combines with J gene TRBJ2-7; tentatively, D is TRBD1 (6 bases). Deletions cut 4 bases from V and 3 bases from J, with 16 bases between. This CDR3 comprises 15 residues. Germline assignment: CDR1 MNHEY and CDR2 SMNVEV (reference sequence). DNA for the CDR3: TGTGCCAGCAGTTCCCCCCCCAGGGGTATCTACGAGCAGTACTTC. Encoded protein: CASSSPPRGIYEQYF.

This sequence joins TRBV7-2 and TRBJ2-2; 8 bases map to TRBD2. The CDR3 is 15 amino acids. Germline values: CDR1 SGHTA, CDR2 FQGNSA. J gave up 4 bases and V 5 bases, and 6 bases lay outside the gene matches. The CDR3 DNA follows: TGTGCCAGCAGCACTCTAGCGGGTCCCACCGGGGAGCTGTTTTTT. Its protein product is CASSTLAGPTGELFF. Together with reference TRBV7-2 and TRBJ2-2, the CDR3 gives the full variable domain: GAGVSQSPSNKVTEKGKDVELRCDPISGHTALYWYRQSLGQGLEFLIYFQGNSAPDKSGLPSDRFSAERTGGSVSTLTIQRTQQEDSAVYLCASSTLAGPTGELFFGEGSRLTVL.